This TCR beta chain is drawn from a study of blood T cell repertoires in COVID-19. Study background: Sites across the United States, Italy and Spain contributed samples from acute and convalescent COVID-19. T cells, B-cell-depleted T cells, or PBMCs supplied cDNA or gDNA.

The germline V gene has CDR1 SGHRS and CDR2 YFSETQ. The CDR3 covers 15 residues. Losses at the gene ends were 1 base for V and 6 bases for J; bases not matched to a gene: 5. Under the authors' procedure: Counts of nucleated cells, estimated from reference gene primer amplification, were obtained. Libraries were prepared by immunoSEQ multiplex PCR; TCRdb keeps only in-frame clonotypes and omits some of them. V and J calls and clone size are copied from that table; D and trimming were computed from the DNA. The sample has approximately 210,000 clones, roughly 85% seen once. The rearrangement joins TRBV5-1 to TRBJ2-1; 9 bases are shared with TRBD2. The specimen sequenced was peripheral blood. The clonotype comes from a middle-aged woman with active or convalescent COVID-19. CDR3 coding DNA: TGCGCCAGCAGCTTGTATGCGGGAGGGGGCAATGAGCAGTTCTTC. Protein: CASSLYAGGGNEQFF.